This TCR beta chain was found in a study of blood T cell repertoires in COVID-19. Looking at the study overall: The samples span acute and convalescent COVID-19 from the United States, Italy and Spain. Nucleic acid was either cDNA or gDNA, and it came from T cells, B-cell-depleted T cells, or PBMCs.

Some clones are missing from TCRdb's copy, which holds only in-frame ones; the method was immunoSEQ multiplex PCR. The data show almost 350,000 clones, around nine tenths seen once. Germline CDR1 SEHNR, CDR2 FQNEAQ (reference sequence). With V trimmed by 4 bases and J by 5 bases, 4 bases remained unmatched. The CDR3 has 15 residues. This study enrolled people aged roughly 18 to 100 from around 25 US geographic areas. A PCR-confirmed or clinician-diagnosed COVID-19 case had contacted exposed participants within 2 weeks of entry. The sequenced material came from PBMCs or T cells enriched from blood (not recorded which). The J gene is TRBJ2-5, the V gene TRBV7-9; 13 bases map to TRBD2. The TCR originated in a woman aged 25 to 39 who had been exposed to COVID-19. This CDR3 is CASSSGLAGRETQYF. DNA of the CDR3: TGTGCCAGCAGCTCGGGACTAGCGGGACGGGAGACCCAGTACTTC.